The 31 T cell receptor beta chains in this list originate from one sample, sequenced in a study of T-cell memory formation after mild COVID-19. TCRdb processed the 5' RACE reads anew with MiXCR; each CDR3 protein has one entry. The table records hundreds of thousands of distinct CDR3 sequences, around 24% of them present only once. The sequenced sample consisted of PBMCs or a T cell subset sorted from them (not recorded which). All receptors derive from an adult woman who had mild COVID-19 (a few samples of this study predate the infection). Cell type and time point are not known.

This rearrangement joins TRBV15 to TRBJ1-2; D is unresolved. The V end lost 0 bases, the J end lost 6 bases, and 11 bases lay between the germline ends. The germline V gene encodes CDR1 LNHNV and CDR2 YYDKDF (reference sequence). The CDR3 loop spans 14 amino acids. The CDR3 here is CATSRDRGRDGYTF. Written as DNA, the CDR3 is TGTGCCACCAGCAGAGATCGTGGGAGGGATGGCTACACCTTC.

A note on this clonotype: A single base separates this from a much larger clone, so it may be a read error. The V and J genes are TRBV7-8 and TRBJ2-3; 9 bases align to TRBD2. Germline values: CDR1 SGHVS, CDR2 FQNEAQ. This CDR3 comprises 18 residues. The CDR3 loop is CACSPPRGSGRSLDTQYF. The CDR3, as DNA: TGTGCCTGCAGCCCCCCCAGGGGTAGCGGGAGATCCCTAGATACGCAGTATTTT.

This clonotype has a handful of counts. This chain uses TRBV7-2 with TRBJ2-5, with TRBD2 identical over 10 bases. The CDR3 runs to 15 residues. The germline V gene encodes CDR1 SGHTA and CDR2 FQGNSA. The V segment lost 6 bases and the J segment 2 bases; nucleotides outside the gene matches: 6. CDR3 bases: TGTGCCAGCAGGGGGCCTAGCGGGAGTCAAGAGACCCAGTACTTC. It codes for CASRGPSGSQETQYF.

The V and J genes are TRBV7-8 and TRBJ1-4, with a possible D match to TRBD1 (6 bases). V gave up 5 bases and J gave up 3 bases, with 13 bases separating them. The CDR3 is 15 amino acids. Germline V gene sequence: CDR1 SGHVS, CDR2 FQNEAQ. The CDR3 here is CASSLGQTANEKLFF. Written as DNA, the CDR3 is TGTGCCAGCAGCCTAGGACAGACGGCTAATGAAAAACTGTTTTTT. Full variable domain (remainder filled in from reference TRBV7-8 and TRBJ1-4): GAGVSQSPRYKVAKRGQDVALRCDPISGHVSLFWYQQALGQGPEFLTYFQNEAQLDKSGLPSDRFFAERPEGSVSTLKIQRTQQEDSAVYLCASSLGQTANEKLFFGSGTQLSVL.

The rearrangement links TRBV7-9 to TRBJ2-7; TRBD1 matches 9 bases. The ends lost 4 bases at V and 7 bases at J; junction bases unmatched: 11. Germline CDR1 SEHNR, CDR2 FQNEAQ (reference sequence). The CDR3 is 15 residues long. The CDR3 DNA reads TGTGCCAGCAGCTCCCATGGACAGGGGAATTTGGAGCAGTACTTC. It codes for CASSSHGQGNLEQYF. The full variable domain, its missing parts supplied by reference TRBV7-9 and TRBJ2-7, is DTGVSQNPRHKITKRGQNVTFRCDPISEHNRLYWYRQTLGQGPEFLTYFQNEAQLEKSRLLSDRFSAERPKGSFSTLEIQRTEQGDSAMYLCASSSHGQGNLEQYFGPGTRLTVT.

This chain connects TRBV10-3 to TRBJ2-1; 12 positions agree with TRBD2. Germline-derived CDR1 and CDR2 are ENHRY and SYGVKD. Trimming removed 6 bases from V and 6 bases from J; junction bases left unmatched: 6. This CDR3 spans 15 amino acids. For the CDR3, the DNA is TGTGCCATCAGATCCCTAGCGGGGGGGAGCAATGAGCAGTTCTTC. Its translation: CAIRSLAGGSNEQFF.

The chain links TRBV7-2 to TRBJ1-2; D uncertain. Germline CDR1 SGHTA, CDR2 FQGNSA. CDR3 length: 15 amino acids. Trimming stripped 5 bases from V and 4 bases from J, with 17 bases between. CDR3 amino acids: CASSPTPLTFYGYTF. CDR3 coding DNA: TGTGCCAGCAGCCCCACCCCCCTTACCTTCTATGGCTACACCTTC.

This clonotype occurred a few times. This sequence joins TRBV7-2 and TRBJ2-1, with 8 positions matching TRBD2. The germline V gene has CDR1 SGHTA and CDR2 FQGNSA. The CDR3 has 16 amino acids. V shed 4 bases, J shed 4 bases, and the junction held 9 bases outside the gene matches. The CDR3 region has the DNA TGTGCCAGCAGCTCGCCTCTAGCGGGCGTTTACAATGAGCAGTTCTTC. This gives the protein CASSSPLAGVYNEQFF.

This clonotype was seen more than once but under ten times. This rearrangement joins TRBV29-1 to TRBJ2-2; 10 nucleotides agree with TRBD2. V shed 4 bases, J shed 0 bases, and the junction held 5 bases outside the gene matches. The CDR3 totals 16 residues. Germline CDR1 and CDR2: SQVTM and ANQGSEA. The DNA for the CDR3 is TGCAGCGTTGGAGGTAGCGGGAGGACGAACACCGGGGAGCTGTTTTTT. Amino acid sequence: CSVGGSGRTNTGELFF.

This chain uses TRBV6-5 with TRBJ1-2, with D perhaps TRBD1 (5 bases). V was pared by 4 bases and J by 8 bases, with 14 bases between. The CDR3 length is 13 residues. Germline loops: CDR1 MNHEY, CDR2 SVGAGI. Written as DNA, the CDR3 is TGTGCCAGCAGTTCGCCGGGACCTAGCGGCTACACCTTC. This translates into CASSSPGPSGYTF.

This clonotype occurred a few times. The genes are TRBV2 and TRBJ2-1, with D unresolved. Deletions cut 0 bases from V and 2 bases from J, with 11 bases between. The CDR3 is 16 residues long. Germline V lookup: CDR1 SNHLY, CDR2 FYNNEI. This CDR3 reads CASSEAWGLAYNEQFF. The CDR3, as DNA: TGTGCCAGCAGTGAAGCTTGGGGTTTAGCCTACAATGAGCAGTTCTTC.

The V call is TRBV27, the J call TRBJ2-7; the D gene is possibly TRBD1 (5 bases). Germline V CDR1 and CDR2: MNHEY, SMNVEV (reference sequence). The CDR3 spans 15 residues. V gave up 7 bases and J gave up 0 bases, with 16 bases separating them. CDR3 protein: CASTPRGRSSYEQYF. The CDR3 region has the DNA TGTGCCAGCACCCCAAGGGGCAGGAGCTCCTACGAGCAGTACTTC.

The V call is TRBV4-3, the J call TRBJ2-5; 8 positions match TRBD1. Losses at the gene ends were 6 bases for V and 4 bases for J; bases not matched to a gene: 4. CDR3 length: 13 amino acids. Germline lookup yields CDR1 LGHNA and CDR2 YSLEER. The CDR3 nucleotides read TGCGCCAGCAGTTTTCAGGGGGCAGAGACCCAGTACTTC. Translated, it gives CASSFQGAETQYF.

This sequence joins TRBV7-3 and TRBJ2-3; D ambiguous. The CDR3 loop spans 14 amino acids. Per the germline V gene, CDR1 is SGHTA and CDR2 is FQGTGA. Trimming took off 5 bases at V and 0 bases at J, with 9 bases between the two ends. The CDR3 is CASSQDPSTDTQYF. In DNA, the CDR3 is TGTGCCAGCAGCCAGGACCCTAGCACAGATACGCAGTATTTT.

The gene calls are TRBV7-6 and TRBJ1-3, with 7 bases lining up with TRBD1. The CDR3 extends over 16 amino acids. Germline CDR1 reads SGHVS; CDR2 reads FNYEAQ. V shed 5 bases, J shed 0 bases, and the junction held 7 bases outside the gene matches. This CDR3 reads CASSRMTGPSGNTIYF. Here the CDR3 DNA reads TGTGCCAGCAGCCGGATGACAGGGCCCTCTGGAAACACCATATATTTT.

As concerns this clonotype: The junction departs from germline at one end; a sequencing error may be responsible. The chain is built from TRBV7-2 and TRBJ2-7; D unresolved. There are 16 residues in the CDR3. Germline lookup yields CDR1 SGHTA and CDR2 FQGNSA. The CDR3 region is CDSSPGRHSSSYEQYF. The CDR3 DNA reads as TGTGACAGCAGCCCCGGCCGACACAGTAGCTCCTACGAGCAGTACTTC. The variable domain in full, completed from reference TRBV7-2 and TRBJ2-7, reads GAGVSQSPSNKVTEKGKDVELRCDPISGHTALYWYRQSLGQGLEFLIYFQGNSAPDKSGLPSDRFSAERTGGSVSTLTIQRTQQEDSAVYLCDSSPGRHSSSYEQYFGPGTRLTVT.

The sample holds one count of this clonotype. The V and J genes are TRBV19 and TRBJ2-1; 11 bases are shared with TRBD2. J lost 7 bases, V lost 5 bases, and 4 bases had no gene match. Per germline, CDR1 LNHDA and CDR2 SQIVND (reference sequence). CDR3 length: 14 residues. CDR3 protein: CASSRLAGLNEQFF. The CDR3 coding sequence is TGTGCCAGTAGTCGACTAGCGGGATTGAATGAGCAGTTCTTC.

This rearrangement joins TRBV6-5 to TRBJ2-7; possible D gene TRBD2, 6 bases. The CDR3 has 13 amino acids. Trimming removed 6 bases at V and 0 bases at J, with 9 bases between. CDR1 MNHEY and CDR2 SVGAGI come from the germline V gene. The CDR3: CASRRGNSYEQYF. The CDR3, as DNA: TGTGCCAGCAGACGGGGGAACTCCTACGAGCAGTACTTC.

This clonotype has ten or more counts. The V and J genes are TRBV6-1 and TRBJ2-7; weak D call: TRBD1 (6 bases). V gave up 3 bases and J gave up 2 bases, with 14 bases separating them. From germline, CDR1 is MNHNS and CDR2 SASEGT. The CDR3 extends over 15 amino acids. DNA of the CDR3: TGTGCCAGCAGTGATATGGGACATACCACCTACGAGCAGTACTTC. It translates to CASSDMGHTTYEQYF.

This clonotype was seen more than once but under ten times. The gene calls are TRBV11-3 and TRBJ2-7; 8 nucleotides line up with TRBD1. The length of the CDR3 is 15 residues. Germline assignment: CDR1 SGHNT and CDR2 YENEEA. V shed 5 bases, J shed 2 bases, and the junction held 8 bases outside the gene matches. The CDR3 protein is CASSLGQGQTYEQYF. The CDR3, as DNA: TGTGCCAGCAGCCTCGGACAGGGTCAAACCTACGAGCAGTACTTC. Combining the CDR3 with reference TRBV11-3 and TRBJ2-7 gives the whole variable domain EAGVVQSPRYKIIEKKQPVAFWCNPISGHNTLYWYLQNLGQGPELLIRYENEEAVDDSQLPKDRFSAERLKGVDSTLKIQPAELGDSAVYLCASSLGQGQTYEQYFGPGTRLTVT.

This clonotype showed up just once. This chain connects TRBV5-6 to TRBJ2-2; D possibly corresponds to TRBD1 (6 bases). This CDR3 has 13 residues. Deletions cut 3 bases from V and 5 bases from J, with 8 bases between. Germline-derived CDR1 and CDR2 are SGHDT and YYEEEE. The CDR3 DNA reads as TGTGCCAGCAGCTCAGGGGAAACCGGGGAGCTGTTTTTT. Its translation is CASSSGETGELFF.

This clonotype occurred a few times. The rearrangement joins TRBV12-3 or TRBV12-4 to TRBJ1-6; 8 positions match TRBD1. CDR3 length: 16 amino acids. V gave up 4 bases and J gave up 7 bases; unmatched junction bases: 9. CDR3 DNA: TGTGCCAGCAGTTCCCAGGGCAGGGGGCTAAATTCACCCCTCCACTTT. It translates to CASSSQGRGLNSPLHF.

This clonotype was observed at least ten times. The V gene is TRBV24-1, the J gene TRBJ1-2; D is uncertain. Germline CDR1 and CDR2: KGHDR and SFDVKD. The germline V and J ends were trimmed by 5 bases and 0 bases, with 6 bases remaining between them. The CDR3 spans 13 residues. CDR3 coding DNA: TGTGCCACCAGTGCCACTTCTAACTATGGCTACACCTTC. This codes for CATSATSNYGYTF.

V and J are TRBV19 and TRBJ1-2; D is possibly TRBD1 (5 bases). The length of the CDR3 is 13 residues. The germline V gene has CDR1 LNHDA and CDR2 SQIVND (reference sequence). V lost 5 bases to trimming and J lost 4 bases, with 11 bases between them. CDR3 nucleotides: TGTGCCAGTAGTCCCCGACAGAGCTATGGCTACACCTTC. As protein: CASSPRQSYGYTF.

The V and J genes are TRBV18 and TRBJ2-5; 8 nucleotides match TRBD1. V lost 8 bases to trimming and J lost 1 base; unmatched junction nucleotides: 9. The germline V gene encodes CDR1 KGHSH and CDR2 LQKENI. The CDR3 consists of 15 residues. The CDR3 sequence is CASRATGVGQETQYF. The CDR3 DNA is TGTGCCAGCCGGGCGACAGGGGTTGGCCAAGAGACCCAGTACTTC.

This clonotype appeared a few times. The CDR3 nucleotides are TGTGCCAGCAGCTTGGCCGGGACTGGCCTCGTAGAGACCCAGTACTTC. Protein sequence: CASSLAGTGLVETQYF. The chain is built from TRBV7-6 and TRBJ2-5; a weak D match, TRBD2 (6 bases). Trimming took off 3 bases at V and 4 bases at J, with 18 bases between the two ends. Germline-derived CDR1 and CDR2 are SGHVS and FNYEAQ. The CDR3 sequence is 16 residues long.

The table lists this clonotype with a few counts. This chain's CDR3 is CSVEGQGADTQYF. The CDR3 nucleotides are TGCAGCGTTGAGGGGCAGGGCGCAGATACGCAGTATTTT. The chain is built from TRBV29-1 and TRBJ2-3, with D perhaps matching TRBD1 (5 bases). Germline assignment: CDR1 SQVTM and CDR2 ANQGSEA. The V and J ends lost 3 bases and 4 bases respectively, with 11 bases between them. The CDR3 extends over 13 amino acids.

This clonotype turned up a few times. This chain joins TRBV24-1 and TRBJ1-1; D gene unclear. This CDR3 region has 14 residues. Germline loops: CDR1 KGHDR, CDR2 SFDVKD. The germline V and J ends were trimmed by 4 bases and 4 bases, with 12 bases remaining between them. In nucleotides, the CDR3 is TGTGCCACCAGTGACGGTAGGAAGGTCACTGAAGCTTTCTTT. Residues: CATSDGRKVTEAFF.

This clonotype has only a few counts. The rearrangement links TRBV6-2 or TRBV6-3 to TRBJ2-3; no firm D call. Trimming took 2 bases from V and 2 from J, leaving 2 bases between them. The CDR3 totals 12 residues. CDR1 is MNHEY and CDR2 is SVGEGT in the germline V gene. CDR3 nucleotides: TGTGCCAGCAGTTACGTCACAGATACGCAGTATTTT. Encoded protein: CASSYVTDTQYF.

This clonotype was recorded at least ten times. The chain links TRBV6-2 or TRBV6-3 to TRBJ1-5, with D possibly TRBD1 on 5 matching bases. CDR1 is MNHEY, CDR2 SVGEGT, per germline. CDR3 length: 17 residues. The V gene lost 8 bases and the J gene lost 1 base, with 21 bases spanning the gap. The CDR3 nucleotides read TGTGCCAGCCGGGTTTTTGGGGGTAGGGCCAGCAATCAGCCCCAGCATTTT. It is translated as CASRVFGGRASNQPQHF.

This clonotype has just a few counts. This chain links TRBV6-2 or TRBV6-3 with TRBJ2-1, with 10 nucleotides matching TRBD2. V was clipped by 5 bases and J by 4 bases; unmatched bases: 5. Germline values: CDR1 MNHEY, CDR2 SVGEGT. The CDR3 spans 15 residues. The CDR3 region has the DNA TGTGCCAGCAGTCCACTAGCGGGACGGTACAATGAGCAGTTCTTC. It is translated as CASSPLAGRYNEQFF.